This TCR beta chain is from a study of blood T cell repertoires in COVID-19. Study summary: Collection of acute and convalescent COVID-19 samples took place in the United States, Italy and Spain.

How the authors handled the data: For nucleated cells, counts were estimated from reference gene primer amplification. Clones were read by immunoSEQ multiplex PCR, and TCRdb kept only the in-frame ones, dropping some. That table furnishes V, J and clone size, whereas the DNA furnished D and trimming. The sample contains 100,000 or so clones, more than 75% of which appear only once. Sequenced sample: peripheral blood. This clonotype was obtained from a woman younger than 45 with acute or convalescent COVID-19.

This CDR3 reads CASGQRNYGYTF. The DNA of the CDR3 is TGTGCCAGCGGACAGAGAAACTATGGCTACACCTTC. The chain uses TRBV2 and TRBJ1-2; the D gene is possibly TRBD1 (6 bases). Trimming shortened V by 8 bases and J by 2 bases, and 9 bases separated the two germline ends. This CDR3 contains 12 residues. Germline V gene lookup returns CDR1 SNHLY and CDR2 FYNNEI.